At least ten counts were recorded for the clone carrying this T cell receptor beta chain. The CDR3 is made up of 14 amino acids. Germline CDR1 and CDR2: DFQATT and SNEGSKA (reference sequence). J gave up 0 bases and V 3 bases, and 1 base lay outside the gene matches. This sample is drawn from a study of metastatic and nonmetastatic thyroid tumors. Study summary: Repertoires from malignant and benign thyroid patients were compared across blood and tumor or nodule tissue.

Thyroid surgery had not been preceded by any treatment in any patient. Original processing notes: Across clinicopathological groups, CDR3 differences served as the basis for building a distant-metastasis classifier for papillary thyroid cancer. TCRdb re-called the PCR reads with MiXCR. TCRdb, not the authors, supplied the V and J calls. Of about 24,000 clones in the sample, 10% to 15% were seen once. The sequence derives from a female donor with papillary thyroid cancer or a benign thyroid nodule (not recorded which). Some clones in this sample may be carry-over from other donors' samples. The specimen sequenced was blood. The rearrangement links TRBV20-1 to TRBJ2-3; TRBD2 agrees at 9 bases. The DNA of the CDR3 is TGCAGTGCTAGGCTAGCGGGGAGCACAGATACGCAGTATTTT. Its translation is CSARLAGSTDTQYF.